The sequence of this TCR beta chain was determined in a study of identical twins. TCRdb redid the calling of the 5' RACE reads with MiXCR, one entry per CDR3 protein. The data show 1.5 million to 2 million distinct CDR3 sequences, around 33% seen once. This CDR3 is built from 15 residues. Trimming pared 0 bases from V and 6 bases from J, leaving 14 bases between. The germline V gene has CDR1 LGHDT and CDR2 YNNKEL (reference sequence). This clonotype has more than one count but fewer than ten. Its antigen is not known. Study results and limitations: Recombination models fit unrelated individuals' TCR alpha sharing but underestimated twins'. Clonotypes of the beta chain that were abundant in cord blood carried fewer insertions (memory repertoires showed none). The study found excess low generation probability among twin-shared out-of-frame alpha sequences.

The TCR originated in a newborn girl in good health. The rearrangement uses TRBV3-1 and TRBJ1-1; D is ambiguous. The sequenced sample consisted of cord blood. The CDR3 DNA reads as TGTGCCAGCAGCCAAGAGCTTGTCCGAGGGTCTGAAGCTTTCTTT. Protein sequence: CASSQELVRGSEAFF.